These 29 T cell receptor beta chains were all obtained from the same sample, sequenced in a study of CD8+ T cells in alopecia areata. The treatment is: oral pan-JAK inhibitor, 5-10 mg twice daily. Extracted RNA was reverse transcribed into cDNA, the sequencing template. Repertoires were generated with immunoSEQ multiplex PCR, while TCRdb's copy carries only in-frame clones and drops some. The table has roughly 98,000 clones, under 70% seen once. The material sequenced was CD8+ T cells sorted from blood, taken at week 4, from a patient treated with tofacitinib. Every receptor here comes from a human donor with alopecia areata.

The chain combines TRBV6-5 with TRBJ2-7; a weak D match, TRBD2 (6 bases). Germline V gene sequence: CDR1 MNHEY, CDR2 SVGAGI. V was shortened by 1 base and J by 3 bases, with 10 bases between the two germline ends. CDR3 size: 14 residues. The CDR3 nucleotides read TGTGCCAGCAGTTACTGTCGGGGGTGCTACGAGCAGTACTTC. Translated: CASSYCRGCYEQYF.

This rearrangement joins TRBV19 to TRBJ2-2; D not resolved. The V gene lost 5 bases and the J gene lost 6 bases, with 13 bases spanning the gap. CDR1 is LNHDA, CDR2 SQIVND, per germline (reference sequence). The length of the CDR3 is 14 residues. The CDR3 nucleotides read TGTGCCAGTAGTCTCCTGGGGTCCGCCGGGGAGCTGTTTTTT. Amino acids: CASSLLGSAGELFF.

V is TRBV4-1 and J is TRBJ1-1; the D is unclear. In germline, CDR1 is MGHRA, CDR2 YSYEKL. This CDR3 comprises 12 residues. The germline V and J ends were trimmed by 4 bases and 1 base, with 4 bases remaining between them. CDR3 region: CASSRQNTEAFF. CDR3 sequence (DNA): TGCGCCAGCAGCCGACAGAACACTGAAGCTTTCTTT.

The chain combines TRBV23-1 with TRBJ1-2; D not resolved. TRBV23-1 is an ORF for which the function is uncertain. Trimming cost V 0 bases and J 2 bases, with 19 bases left between them. This CDR3 has 18 amino acids. The CDR3 DNA is TGCGCCAGCAGTCAATCTAGAGCGAGGGAACTCAAAAACTATGGCTACACCTTC. It yields the protein CASSQSRARELKNYGYTF.

This clone came up once. V and J are TRBV29-1 and TRBJ2-7, with 9 bases lining up with TRBD2. The germline CDR1 and CDR2 sequences are SQVTM and ANQGSEA. Trimming cost V 0 bases and J 1 base; bases outside gene matches: 4. The CDR3 spans 15 residues. As DNA, the CDR3 is TGCAGCGTTGAAGACGCGACTAGCGGATCCTACGAGCAGTACTTC. Its translation is CSVEDATSGSYEQYF.

This clone was recorded a few times. The chain has TRBV7-3 and TRBJ2-7; 9 bases line up with TRBD2. The germline CDR1 and CDR2 sequences are SGHTA and FQGTGA. The V gene end was trimmed by 2 bases and the J gene end by 0 bases; junction bases not matched to a gene: 5. There are 16 residues in the CDR3. The CDR3 coding sequence is TGTGCCAGCAGCTTAGTGGCTAGCGGGATCTCCTACGAGCAGTACTTC. Protein sequence: CASSLVASGISYEQYF.

The chain recombines TRBV14 with TRBJ2-1; the D gene is possibly TRBD2 (7 bases). The length of the CDR3 is 17 residues. V lost 0 bases and J lost 5, with 17 bases in between. In germline, CDR1 is SGHDN, CDR2 FVKESK. The CDR3 nucleotides are TGTGCCAGCAGCCAAGAATATAGGGGGGGTCTCGACAATGAGCAGTTCTTC. This sequence encodes CASSQEYRGGLDNEQFF.

The chain joins TRBV5-4 to TRBJ1-2; perhaps TRBD1 as D (5 bases). Germline-derived CDR1 and CDR2 are SGHNT and YYREEE (reference sequence). The germline V and J ends were trimmed by 0 bases and 1 base, with 19 bases remaining between them. The length of the CDR3 is 18 residues. The CDR3 DNA sequence: TGTGCCAGCAGCTTGGCCTGGGCAGGGACTCCTCTTAACTATGGCTACACCTTC. Translation gives CASSLAWAGTPLNYGYTF.

Only a few counts were recorded for this clone. The chain employs TRBV7-2 and TRBJ2-3, with D possibly TRBD2 on 5 matching bases. Germline V CDR1 and CDR2: SGHTA, FQGNSA. The CDR3 runs 14 residues. With 3 bases removed from V and 2 bases from J, the gap between germline ends came to 9 bases. The CDR3 DNA reads TGTGCCAGCAGCTTTCTAGCTCTCACAGATACGCAGTATTTT. This translates into CASSFLALTDTQYF. Using reference TRBV7-2 and TRBJ2-3 for the parts outside the CDR3, the full variable domain is GAGVSQSPSNKVTEKGKDVELRCDPISGHTALYWYRQSLGQGLEFLIYFQGNSAPDKSGLPSDRFSAERTGGSVSTLTIQRTQQEDSAVYLCASSFLALTDTQYFGPGTRLTVL.

This chain connects TRBV30 to TRBJ2-2; no firm D call. V shed 0 bases and J shed 5 bases, with 13 bases lying between them. Germline CDR1 is GTSNPN and CDR2 is SVGIG (reference sequence). The CDR3 consists of 15 residues. CDR3 region: CAWSVLQETTGELFF. CDR3 nucleotides: TGTGCCTGGAGTGTACTTCAGGAAACAACCGGGGAGCTGTTTTTT.

Written as DNA, the CDR3 is TGTGCCAGCAGCCACGGACCGTCGGGATCCTACGAGCAGTACTTC. It yields the protein CASSHGPSGSYEQYF. The rearrangement joins TRBV2 to TRBJ2-7, with TRBD2 as a possible D gene (5 bases). Trimming left V 6 bases short and J 1 base short, with 16 bases between. Per germline, CDR1 SNHLY and CDR2 FYNNEI. The CDR3 is made up of 15 amino acids.

This sequence joins TRBV27 and TRBJ2-7, with 10 nucleotides matching TRBD1. The CDR3 has 14 residues. V shed 6 bases and J 2 bases; nucleotides not matched to a gene: 4. CDR1 and CDR2 (germline): MNHEY, SMNVEV (reference sequence). The CDR3 here is CASSWTGGPYEQYF. In DNA form, the CDR3 reads TGTGCCAGCAGCTGGACAGGGGGGCCCTACGAGCAGTACTTC.

This clone has only one observation. V gene TRBV9 combines with J gene TRBJ2-5; 9 bases line up with TRBD2. Germline values: CDR1 SGDLS, CDR2 YYNGEE. The V segment lost 7 bases and the J segment 4 bases; nucleotides outside the gene matches: 11. The CDR3 is 15 amino acids. The chain's CDR3 is CASSVFGGRGETQYF. DNA of the CDR3: TGTGCCAGCTCAGTATTTGGCGGGAGGGGAGAGACCCAGTACTTC.

This chain links TRBV5-1 with TRBJ2-7; D ambiguous. Deletions cut 0 bases from V and 0 bases from J, with 22 bases between. Germline V gives CDR1 SGHRS, CDR2 YFSETQ. The CDR3 runs 19 residues. The CDR3 here is CASSLAPGNTIPSSYEQYF. The CDR3 bases are TGCGCCAGCAGCTTGGCCCCTGGGAACACTATACCGAGCTCCTACGAGCAGTACTTC.

The V and J genes are TRBV5-6 and TRBJ2-1, with TRBD2 identical over 10 bases. V was clipped by 0 bases and J by 1 base; unmatched bases: 1. Per the germline V gene, CDR1 is SGHDT and CDR2 is YYEEEE. This CDR3 has 16 amino acids. CDR3 nucleotides: TGTGCCAGCAGCTTGGGACTAGCGGGTTCCTACAATGAGCAGTTCTTC. Amino acids: CASSLGLAGSYNEQFF.

This clone was detected only a few times. The chain's CDR3 is CASSFSAGGNEQFF. The DNA for the CDR3 is TGTGCCAGCAGCTTCTCGGCGGGGGGCAATGAGCAGTTCTTC. The chain links TRBV7-2 to TRBJ2-1; 8 bases match TRBD2. V lost 3 bases to trimming and J lost 6 bases; unmatched junction nucleotides: 4. The CDR3 has 14 residues. Germline V gene lookup returns CDR1 SGHTA and CDR2 FQGNSA.

The chain recombines TRBV7-2 with TRBJ1-5; 7 nucleotides line up with TRBD1. V shed 0 bases and J 7 bases; nucleotides not matched to a gene: 3. The germline CDR1 and CDR2 sequences are SGHTA and FQGNSA. CDR3 length: 14 residues. The CDR3 is CASSLAQGVQPQHF. The DNA for the CDR3 is TGTGCCAGCAGCTTAGCGCAGGGGGTGCAGCCCCAGCATTTT. The full variable domain, its missing parts supplied by reference TRBV7-2 and TRBJ1-5, is GAGVSQSPSNKVTEKGKDVELRCDPISGHTALYWYRQSLGQGLEFLIYFQGNSAPDKSGLPSDRFSAERTGGSVSTLTIQRTQQEDSAVYLCASSLAQGVQPQHFGDGTRLSIL.

This clone was recorded once. This chain connects TRBV30 to TRBJ2-5, with 8 nucleotides matching TRBD2. Germline lookup yields CDR1 GTSNPN and CDR2 SVGIG (reference sequence). CDR3 size: 19 residues. J was trimmed by 5 bases and V by 2 bases; bases with no gene match: 22. CDR3 residues: CAWSFPPEREQVFTETQYF. The CDR3 DNA reads as TGTGCCTGGAGTTTCCCCCCCGAGCGGGAGCAGGTGTTTACGGAGACCCAGTACTTC.

This chain joins TRBV5-1 and TRBJ2-7, with D perhaps TRBD2 (6 bases). There are 15 residues in the CDR3. CDR1 SGHRS and CDR2 YFSETQ come from the germline V gene. Trimming shortened V by 4 bases and J by 0 bases, and 14 bases separated the two germline ends. The CDR3 is CASSGGVSGSYEQYF. Here the CDR3 DNA reads TGCGCCAGCAGCGGCGGCGTTAGCGGCTCCTACGAGCAGTACTTC.

V usage is TRBV29-1 and J usage is TRBJ2-1; D tentatively reads TRBD1 or TRBD2 (5 bases each). Trimming left V 2 bases short and J 9 bases short, with 17 bases between. Germline CDR1 SQVTM, CDR2 ANQGSEA. CDR3 length equals 14 residues. DNA for the CDR3: TGCAGCGTTGAATTATCGGGACCCTGGGTTGAGCAGTTCTTC. Its protein product is CSVELSGPWVEQFF.

This clone appeared a few times. The rearrangement links TRBV7-2 to TRBJ2-1; D is uncertain. This CDR3 comprises 14 residues. Between the trimmed V and J ends, which lost 3 bases and 0 bases, there was a span of 6 bases. Germline CDR1 and CDR2: SGHTA and FQGNSA. CDR3 in DNA: TGTGCCAGCAGCTTGGACGGCTCCTACAATGAGCAGTTCTTC. Translation: CASSLDGSYNEQFF.

The chain joins TRBV7-3 to TRBJ2-7; D unclear. Trimming shortened V by 2 bases and J by 4 bases, and 9 bases separated the two germline ends. Germline CDR1 is SGHTA and CDR2 is FQGTGA. This CDR3 region has 13 residues. The CDR3 loop reads CASSLDSGYEQYF. CDR3 DNA sequence: TGTGCCAGCAGCTTAGATTCGGGTTACGAGCAGTACTTC.

The chain carries TRBV25-1 and TRBJ2-1; 9 bases match TRBD1. The junction had 3 bases not matched to a gene; V was cut back by 0 bases and J by 6 bases. The CDR3 contains 15 residues. CDR1 and CDR2 from the germline V gene are MGHDK and SYGVNS. The CDR3 here is CASSEYGTGFNEQFF. The CDR3 DNA sequence: TGTGCCAGCAGTGAATATGGGACAGGGTTCAATGAGCAGTTCTTC.

As regards this clone: Other DNA sequences in the same sample also yield this CDR3. The rearrangement uses TRBV6-5 and TRBJ2-1; 7 nucleotides align to TRBD2. Germline values: CDR1 MNHEY, CDR2 SVGAGI. V was pared by 0 bases and J by 2 bases, with 1 base of the junction left unmatched. This CDR3 has 15 amino acids. CDR3 residues: CASSYSAGAYNEQFF. The CDR3 bases are TGTGCCAGCAGTTACTCCGCGGGGGCCTACAATGAGCAGTTCTTC.

This clone was observed a few times. CDR3: CASSQAGAGTNQPQHF. The CDR3 DNA reads as TGCGCCAGCAGCCAAGCGGGGGCAGGAACGAATCAGCCCCAGCATTTT. The V gene is TRBV4-1, the J gene TRBJ1-5; weak D call: TRBD1 (6 bases). CDR1 is MGHRA, CDR2 YSYEKL, per germline. The CDR3 loop spans 16 amino acids. V shed 1 base and J shed 4 bases, with 14 bases lying between them.

The genes are TRBV29-1 and TRBJ1-1; 7 bases are shared with TRBD1. The CDR3 covers 12 residues. V dropped 7 bases and J dropped 4; count of bases not matched to a gene: 6. Looked up from germline, CDR1 is SQVTM and CDR2 is ANQGSEA. The CDR3 bases are TGCAGCGCTAGACAGGGAGGCACTGAAGCTTTCTTT. Translated, it gives CSARQGGTEAFF.

This clone appeared a few times. The identical CDR3 is also encoded by other nucleotide sequences in the sample. The V and J genes are TRBV19 and TRBJ2-1; the D gene is possibly TRBD2 (6 bases). Germline assignment: CDR1 LNHDA and CDR2 SQIVND (reference sequence). V was trimmed by 3 bases and J by 0 bases, leaving 9 bases between them. The CDR3 contains 15 residues. The CDR3 sequence: CASSMGGSSYNEQFF. As DNA, the CDR3 is TGTGCCAGTAGTATGGGAGGAAGCTCCTACAATGAGCAGTTCTTC.

This clone was recorded a few times. The chain links TRBV7-9 to TRBJ2-2; tentatively, D is TRBD1 (5 bases). The CDR3 runs to 16 residues. V lost 4 bases, J lost 1 base, and 13 bases lay in between. Germline values: CDR1 SEHNR, CDR2 FQNEAQ (reference sequence). CDR3 nucleotide sequence: TGTGCCAGCAGCTCCCCAGGGTCTGGGAACACCGGGGAGCTGTTTTTT. It codes for CASSSPGSGNTGELFF.

In its sample, this clone was seen a few times. The chain joins TRBV9 to TRBJ2-2; a weak D match, TRBD2 (6 bases). Trimming stripped 1 base from V and 4 bases from J, with 8 bases between. The CDR3 runs to 14 residues. Per the germline V gene, CDR1 is SGDLS and CDR2 is YYNGEE. CDR3 loop: CASSVKGGTGELFF. The CDR3 coding sequence is TGTGCCAGCAGCGTAAAGGGAGGCACCGGGGAGCTGTTTTTT.